A single sample gave rise to the 10 T cell receptor beta chains below, sequenced in a study of blood T cell repertoires in COVID-19. TCRdb's table, derived via immunoSEQ multiplex PCR, lists solely in-frame clones and lacks some. The sample holds approximately 450,000 clones, 70% to 90% seen once. Sequenced sample: PBMCs or T cells enriched from blood (not recorded which). The receptors were gathered from a woman aged 18 to 35 with acute COVID-19.

The chain has TRBV5-6 and TRBJ1-5, with 9 bases matching TRBD1. The CDR3 sequence is 14 residues long. The ends lost 2 bases at V and 7 bases at J; junction bases unmatched: 4. From germline, CDR1 is SGHDT and CDR2 YYEEEE. Written as DNA, the CDR3 is TGTGCCAGCAGCTTCCGGGACAGGGACCAGCCCCAGCATTTT. Protein: CASSFRDRDQPQHF.

In regard to this clone: This CDR3 is also generated by other DNA sequences in the sample. The chain uses TRBV12-3 or TRBV12-4 and TRBJ2-5; D is perhaps TRBD1 (6 bases). The CDR3 runs to 11 residues. V was pared by 5 bases and J by 5 bases, with 6 bases between. The CDR3 here is CASSRGETQYF. The CDR3, as DNA: TGTGCCAGCAGTAGGGGGGAGACCCAGTACTTC.

V usage is TRBV28 and J usage is TRBJ1-5, with D hard to call. This CDR3 region has 16 residues. V was cut by 4 bases and J by 0 bases, with 13 bases left in between. Germline CDR1 and CDR2: MDHEN and SYDVKM. Here the CDR3 DNA reads TGTGCCAGCAGTTCATTACGGGGTTTTAGCAATCAGCCCCAGCATTTT. It yields the protein CASSSLRGFSNQPQHF. Variable domain in full (rest from reference TRBV28 and TRBJ1-5): DVKVTQSSRYLVKRTGEKVFLECVQDMDHENMFWYRQDPGLGLRLIYFSYDVKMKEKGDIPEGYSVSREKKERFSLILESASTNQTSMYLCASSSLRGFSNQPQHFGDGTRLSIL.

For the CDR3, the DNA is TGTGCCAGCAGTCTGACAGGGGAGGGGGGCTATGGCTACACCTTC. Translated: CASSLTGEGGYGYTF. V and J are TRBV6-5 and TRBJ1-2; 8 nucleotides align to TRBD1. The germline CDR1 and CDR2 sequences are MNHEY and SVGAGI. With V trimmed by 5 bases and J by 4 bases, 9 bases remained unmatched. The CDR3 loop spans 15 amino acids.

The chain employs TRBV11-1 and TRBJ2-1; D uncertain. V dropped 0 bases and J dropped 4 bases, with 10 bases sitting between them. The CDR3 has 15 residues. The V gene's germline CDR1 is SGHAT and CDR2 FQDESV (reference sequence). Here the CDR3 reads CASSLAETRYNEQFF. CDR3 DNA: TGTGCCAGCAGCTTAGCTGAGACTCGTTACAATGAGCAGTTCTTC.

The chain links TRBV25-1 to TRBJ1-4, with D unresolved. This CDR3 has 14 amino acids. CDR1 MGHDK and CDR2 SYGVNS come from the germline V gene. Trimming stripped 3 bases from V and 6 bases from J, with 11 bases between. The CDR3 DNA follows: TGTGCCAGCAGTGATTGGGCAGCAGATGAAAAACTGTTTTTT. As protein: CASSDWAADEKLFF.

V and J are TRBV5-5 and TRBJ2-7; 8 nucleotides align to TRBD1. Per the germline V gene, CDR1 is SGHKS and CDR2 is YYEKEE (reference sequence). The CDR3 totals 15 residues. The ends lost 4 bases at V and 7 bases at J; junction bases unmatched: 13. Written as DNA, the CDR3 is TGTGCCAGCAGCCCCAGGACAGGGAGTTATGGGGAGCAGTACTTC. This gives the protein CASSPRTGSYGEQYF.

Only one count was recorded for this clone. The V call is TRBV7-9, the J call TRBJ1-1, with D maybe TRBD1 (5 bases). CDR3 length: 14 amino acids. Trimming took off 2 bases at V and 7 bases at J, with 14 bases between the two ends. CDR1 and CDR2 (germline): SEHNR, FQNEAQ (reference sequence). CDR3: CASSLSAGRIEAFF. CDR3 DNA: TGTGCCAGCAGCTTATCGGCGGGACGGATTGAAGCTTTCTTT.

The chain recombines TRBV10-2 with TRBJ2-1, with a tentative D call TRBD1 (5 bases). Trimming shortened V by 4 bases and J by 9 bases, and 10 bases separated the two germline ends. This CDR3 region has 12 residues. CDR1 is WSHSY and CDR2 is SAAADI in the germline V gene. Here the CDR3 DNA reads TGCGCCAGCAGTGTCATTCAGGGTGAGCAGTTCTTC. Amino acid sequence: CASSVIQGEQFF.

V and J are TRBV19 and TRBJ1-5; 7 bases fit TRBD1. V gave up 0 bases and J gave up 4 bases; unmatched junction bases: 6. The V gene's germline CDR1 is LNHDA and CDR2 SQIVND (reference sequence). This CDR3 region has 16 residues. The CDR3 DNA reads as TGTGCCAGTAGTATAGATGCCAGGGGGATGAATCAGCCCCAGCATTTT. Its protein is CASSIDARGMNQPQHF.